This T cell receptor beta chain was sequenced in a study of blood T cells in healthy people across ages. Study-wide background: About one barcoded TCR beta cDNA was captured per two T cells.

Per-sample PBMC isolation yielded at least 7 million cells. A second PCR of 7 to 11 cycles used a sample-barcoded 5' primer and a J-beta primer mix. TCRdb reanalysed the 5' RACE reads using MiXCR and keeps one entry per CDR3 protein. This repertoire shows about 800,000 distinct CDR3 sequences, 20% to 25% found once; its top ten account for 3% to 4.5%. Germline V gives CDR1 LNHDA, CDR2 SQIVND (reference sequence). With 6 bases clipped from V and 3 bases from J, the junction kept 11 bases outside the gene matches. This CDR3 is built from 16 residues. The same sample was also used in a study of T cells of mothers and their children. This second report adds: Regardless of relatedness, pairs show thymic selection shaping TCR recombination output in a similar manner. Slightly higher overlap, not significant, was seen in related mother-child pairs than in unrelated pairs.

What was sequenced was blood. The gene calls are TRBV19 and TRBJ2-1; 7 nucleotides align to TRBD1. The receptor comes from a boy aged 5-17 years in good health. This CDR3 reads CASRRNEGGFYNEQFF. In DNA, the CDR3 is TGTGCCAGTAGGAGAAATGAAGGGGGCTTCTACAATGAGCAGTTCTTC.